A single T cell receptor (beta chain) is shown here with its context. Its antigen is unidentified. The entry originates in a study of cytomegalovirus exposure and HLA in healthy donors. Findings and limits, study-wide: Earlier findings revealed that most TCR beta V segments proved productive either about 87% or about 30% of the time. Rare TCR sequences predominated, though certain public TCRs were found in many donors. For presence/absence analyses, sequencing depth was assumed to be roughly uniform across donors. Follow-up analysis later connected one missense variant in DCLRE1C with trimming of TCR beta V- and J-genes.

Use of 60 Vbeta and 13 Jbeta primers characterized the PCR. TCRdb's table, derived via immunoSEQ multiplex PCR, lists solely in-frame clones and lacks some. The repertoire includes nearly 110,000 clones, more than 65% of them detected once, and under 8% sits in the top ten. CDR1 is GTSNPN, CDR2 SVGIG, per germline (reference sequence). The ends were cut back, 3 bases at V and 2 bases at J, with 17 bases in the middle. This CDR3 spans 16 amino acids. This receptor was obtained from a woman in her forties or fifties in good health and CMV-seropositive. The chain joins TRBV30 to TRBJ1-3; D ambiguous. The sample was PBMCs. CDR3 region: CAWRVQAGWPGNTIYF. DNA for the CDR3: TGTGCCTGGAGGGTCCAGGCAGGCTGGCCTGGAAACACCATATATTTT.